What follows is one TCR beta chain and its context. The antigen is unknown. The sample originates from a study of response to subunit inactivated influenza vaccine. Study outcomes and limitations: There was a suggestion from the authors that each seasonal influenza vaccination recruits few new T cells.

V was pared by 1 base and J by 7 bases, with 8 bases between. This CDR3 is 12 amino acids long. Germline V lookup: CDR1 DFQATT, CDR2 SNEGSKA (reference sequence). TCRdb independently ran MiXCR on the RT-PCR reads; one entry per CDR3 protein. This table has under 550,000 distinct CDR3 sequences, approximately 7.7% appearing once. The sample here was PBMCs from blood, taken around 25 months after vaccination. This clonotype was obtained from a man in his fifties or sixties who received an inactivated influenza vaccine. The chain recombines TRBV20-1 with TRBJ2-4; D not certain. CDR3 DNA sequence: TGCAGTGCTAGAGGAGGACGGAACATTCAGTACTTC. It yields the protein CSARGGRNIQYF.